Ten or more counts support the clone carrying this T cell receptor (beta chain). As yet, its antigen is unknown. The sample belongs to a study of T cell repertoires in cytomegalovirus infection. The wider study: Recently identified HLA-C-restricted and well-studied HLA-B-restricted CMV epitopes were used.

One entry per CDR3 protein results from TCRdb running MiXCR on the reads. Of 140,000 to 150,000 distinct CDR3 sequences listed, 32% were seen once; the top ten hold around half. Germline CDR1 SGHTA, CDR2 FQGNSA. CDR3 size: 12 residues. Trimming took off 3 bases at V and 2 bases at J, with 3 bases between the two ends. Broader study findings: Cumulative frequency of public TCR beta families picked out carriers of CMV plus the relevant HLA.

Here the sequenced sample was CD8+ T cells from cultured PBMCs, taken from culture after CMV antigen stimulation. This clonotype originated in a human donor in good health (CMV status not recorded). Some clones in this sample may be carry-over from other donors' samples. The chain employs TRBV7-2 and TRBJ2-3; D gene ambiguous. The CDR3 DNA reads as TGTGCCAGCAGCTTTATCACAGATACGCAGTATTTT. Amino acids: CASSFITDTQYF.